Included here is one T cell receptor (beta chain) sequence, with context. Its specificity is unknown. PCR used 60 Vbeta primers and 13 Jbeta primers. The assay was immunoSEQ multiplex PCR, and TCRdb's table has in-frame clones only and misses some. The sample holds 150,000 to 200,000 clones, approximately 71% seen once. The data are from a study of cytomegalovirus exposure and HLA in healthy donors. Regarding the study as a whole: Association of a missense DCLRE1C variant with TCR beta V- and J-gene trimming was reported in a later analysis.

This CDR3 spans 16 amino acids. Per germline, CDR1 MNHEY and CDR2 SMNVEV (reference sequence). V lost 10 bases to trimming and J lost 0 bases, with 16 bases between them. The receptor comes from a man aged 25 to 40 in good health and CMV-seropositive. Sequenced sample: PBMCs. The V and J genes are TRBV27 and TRBJ2-6; D is possibly TRBD1 (6 bases). The CDR3 DNA reads as TGTGCCACAGGTGGGGACACCAGCTCTGGGGCCAACGTCCTGACTTTC. It translates to CATGGDTSSGANVLTF.